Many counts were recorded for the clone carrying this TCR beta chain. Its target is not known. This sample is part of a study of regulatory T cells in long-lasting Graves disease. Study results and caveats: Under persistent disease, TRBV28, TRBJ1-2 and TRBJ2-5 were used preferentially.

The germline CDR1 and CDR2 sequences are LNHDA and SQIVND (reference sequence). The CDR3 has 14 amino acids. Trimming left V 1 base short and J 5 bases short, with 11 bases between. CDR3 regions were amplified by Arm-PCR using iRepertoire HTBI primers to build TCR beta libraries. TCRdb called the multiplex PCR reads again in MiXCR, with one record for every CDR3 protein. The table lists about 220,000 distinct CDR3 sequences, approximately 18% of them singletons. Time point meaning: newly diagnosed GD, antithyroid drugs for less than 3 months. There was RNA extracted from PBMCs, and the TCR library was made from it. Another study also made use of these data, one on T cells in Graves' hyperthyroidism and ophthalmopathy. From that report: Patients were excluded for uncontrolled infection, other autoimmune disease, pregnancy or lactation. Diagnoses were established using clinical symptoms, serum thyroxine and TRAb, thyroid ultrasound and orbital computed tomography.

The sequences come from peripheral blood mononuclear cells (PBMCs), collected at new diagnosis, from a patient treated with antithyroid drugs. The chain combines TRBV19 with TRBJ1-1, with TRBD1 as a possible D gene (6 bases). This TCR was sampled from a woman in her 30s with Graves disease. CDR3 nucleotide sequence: TGTGCCAGTAGTATAGGAGGGGGATTTACTGAAGCTTTCTTT. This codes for CASSIGGGFTEAFF.